The 29 T cell receptor beta chains given below trace back to one sample, sequenced in a study of CD8 T cells in ankylosing spondylitis. Notes on the study in general: Among TCR beta sequences, a motif of eight or nine highly homologous variants appeared characteristic of ankylosing spondylitis blood.

TCRdb processed the 5' RACE reads anew with MiXCR; each CDR3 protein has one entry. The table includes some 700,000 distinct CDR3 sequences, around 19% detected once. These TCRs are of unknown antigen specificity. Sequenced material: blood, either unsorted or a sorted T cell fraction (not recorded which). The receptor set was obtained from a male donor with ankylosing spondylitis.

There are many counts of this clonotype. The chain uses TRBV7-2 and TRBJ1-1; 10 bases are a match to TRBD1. Trimming cost V 5 bases and J 0 bases; bases outside gene matches: 6. Germline V gives CDR1 SGHTA, CDR2 FQGNSA. The CDR3 contains 16 residues. CDR3 bases: TGTGCCAGCAGCCTAGGACAGGGGGGCCTGAACACTGAAGCTTTCTTT. Its translation: CASSLGQGGLNTEAFF.

This clonotype was seen only a few times. This chain uses TRBV6-2 or TRBV6-3 with TRBJ2-1, with D possibly matching TRBD2 (5 bases). Germline V gene sequence: CDR1 MNHEY, CDR2 SVGEGT. The CDR3 loop spans 16 amino acids. With 8 bases removed from V and 3 bases from J, the gap between germline ends came to 20 bases. CDR3 nucleotide sequence: TGTGCCAGCGCCCGTTCCGGGCTAGCCTTCTACAATGAGCAGTTCTTC. Its protein product is CASARSGLAFYNEQFF.

The V gene is TRBV12-3 or TRBV12-4, the J gene TRBJ2-7; 11 bases line up with TRBD1. The CDR3 is made up of 15 amino acids. V was pared by 6 bases and J by 0 bases, with 4 bases of the junction left unmatched. The CDR3 spells CASRPGTGGSYEQYF. In nucleotides, the CDR3 is TGTGCCAGCAGGCCCGGGACAGGGGGCTCCTACGAGCAGTACTTC.

The CDR3 loop is CSASAGGFATNEKLFF. DNA of the CDR3: TGCAGTGCTAGCGCAGGGGGGTTTGCAACTAATGAAAAACTGTTTTTT. The chain uses TRBV20-1 and TRBJ1-4; TRBD1 agrees at 7 bases. This CDR3 region has 16 residues. With 3 bases clipped from V and 0 bases from J, the junction kept 7 bases outside the gene matches. Germline V gene sequence: CDR1 DFQATT, CDR2 SNEGSKA (reference sequence).

Ten or more counts support this clonotype. V gene TRBV9 combines with J gene TRBJ2-1, with D uncertain. With 0 bases removed from V and 0 bases from J, the gap between germline ends came to 7 bases. The germline V gene encodes CDR1 SGDLS and CDR2 YYNGEE. This CDR3 has 15 amino acids. CDR3 region: CASSVEVNSYNEQFF. In DNA form, the CDR3 reads TGTGCCAGCAGCGTAGAGGTAAACTCCTACAATGAGCAGTTCTTC.

The chain combines TRBV28 with TRBJ2-7; D tentatively fits TRBD1 or TRBD2 (6 bases each). This CDR3 has 13 residues. Germline V gives CDR1 MDHEN, CDR2 SYDVKM. Trimming removed 4 bases at V and 6 bases at J, with 13 bases between. CDR3 region: CASSSNRDSEQYF. The CDR3 DNA sequence: TGTGCCAGCAGTTCCAACAGGGACTCCGAGCAGTACTTC.

Note on this clonotype: One junction end does not reproduce the germline sequence, and a read error may be involved. The chain links TRBV5-1 to TRBJ2-5; the match to TRBD1 covers 9 bases. CDR1 is SGHRS and CDR2 is YFSETQ in the germline V gene. CDR3 length: 13 residues. The CDR3 spells CASSGTGRETQYF. The DNA for the CDR3 is TGTGCCAGCAGTGGGACAGGGAGGGAGACCCAGTACTTC.

The V and J genes are TRBV4-1 and TRBJ2-3, with TRBD2 matching 11 bases. The CDR3 is made up of 18 amino acids. V shed 6 bases and J 3 bases; nucleotides not matched to a gene: 14. Germline lookup yields CDR1 MGHRA and CDR2 YSYEKL. The CDR3: CASRLSGNLAGGTDTQYF. The CDR3 DNA reads TGCGCCAGCAGACTGAGTGGGAATCTAGCGGGAGGAACAGATACGCAGTATTTT.

This clonotype turned up a few times. The chain recombines TRBV20-1 with TRBJ1-1, with D unresolved. CDR1 and CDR2 from the germline V gene are DFQATT and SNEGSKA (reference sequence). The V and J ends lost 0 bases and 12 bases respectively, with 14 bases between them. The CDR3 runs to 12 residues. CDR3 sequence: CSARDVATASFF. CDR3 nucleotides: TGCAGTGCTAGAGACGTGGCAACGGCTTCTTTCTTT.

This sequence joins TRBV20-1 and TRBJ1-1; 7 bases agree with TRBD1. J gave up 3 bases and V 3 bases, and 7 bases lay outside the gene matches. In germline, CDR1 is DFQATT, CDR2 SNEGSKA (reference sequence). This CDR3 spans 14 amino acids. The CDR3, as DNA: TGCAGTGCTAGGCGTCCCACAGGGGACACTGAAGCTTTCTTT. It yields the protein CSARRPTGDTEAFF.

As DNA, the CDR3 is TGTGCCAGCAGCAGGCTACCAGGGGGTGGGACAAAGAACACCGGGGAGCTGTTTTTT. It encodes CASSRLPGGGTKNTGELFF. The V and J genes are TRBV7-6 and TRBJ2-2; 7 bases fit TRBD1. Trimming removed 5 bases from V and 1 base from J; junction bases left unmatched: 16. Germline V gene lookup returns CDR1 SGHVS and CDR2 FNYEAQ. The CDR3 totals 19 residues.

This clonotype was detected only a few times. This chain links TRBV2 with TRBJ2-5, with TRBD1 as a possible D gene (5 bases). V lost 4 bases to trimming and J lost 1 base, with 10 bases between them. The germline V gene encodes CDR1 SNHLY and CDR2 FYNNEI. The CDR3 spans 14 residues. The CDR3 is CASSVAGPQETQYF. Written as DNA, the CDR3 is TGTGCCAGCAGTGTAGCAGGGCCCCAAGAGACCCAGTACTTC. The entire variable domain, with the rest obtained from reference TRBV2 and TRBJ2-5, is as follows: EPEVTQTPSHQVTQMGQEVILRCVPISNHLYFYWYRQILGQKVEFLVSFYNNEISEKSEIFDDQFSVERPDGSNFTLKIRSTKLEDSAMYFCASSVAGPQETQYFGPGTRLLVL.

V gene TRBV10-3 combines with J gene TRBJ1-2; 8 bases are shared with TRBD1. The CDR3 has 14 amino acids. V gave up 2 bases and J gave up 6 bases; unmatched junction bases: 5. Per germline, CDR1 ENHRY and CDR2 SYGVKD. The CDR3 DNA sequence: TGTGCCATCAGTGAGCCAAGGACAGGGAATGGCTACACCTTC. Protein: CAISEPRTGNGYTF.

The rearrangement links TRBV12-3 or TRBV12-4 to TRBJ1-5, with D possibly matching TRBD1 (6 bases). The CDR3 contains 15 residues. V was trimmed by 3 bases and J by 2 bases, leaving 11 bases between them. The CDR3 spells CASSFFRGGNQPQHF. The CDR3 DNA reads TGTGCCAGCAGTTTTTTCAGGGGAGGCAATCAGCCCCAGCATTTT.

The V gene is TRBV10-2, the J gene TRBJ2-1; possible D gene TRBD1, 6 bases. This CDR3 has 13 amino acids. V was cut by 6 bases and J by 4 bases, with 10 bases left in between. CDR1 is WSHSY and CDR2 is SAAADI in the germline V gene. CDR3 protein: CASSRQVYNEQFF. CDR3 bases: TGCGCCAGCAGCAGACAGGTGTACAATGAGCAGTTCTTC.

At least ten counts were recorded for this clonotype. The chain couples TRBV9 to TRBJ1-6; the D gene is possibly TRBD1 (5 bases). Germline V gene lookup returns CDR1 SGDLS and CDR2 YYNGEE. The CDR3 extends over 15 amino acids. Deletions cut 0 bases from V and 7 bases from J, with 11 bases between. CDR3 in DNA: TGTGCCAGCAGCGTAGGACAGTCCGGAAATTCACCCCTCCACTTT. Amino acids: CASSVGQSGNSPLHF.

This chain connects TRBV4-1 to TRBJ1-2; 9 bases are shared with TRBD1. CDR3 length equals 15 residues. Germline V gene data show CDR1 as MGHRA and CDR2 as YSYEKL. V shed 0 bases, J shed 6 bases, and the junction held 5 bases outside the gene matches. DNA of the CDR3: TGCGCCAGCAGCCAAGACGGACAGGGGAAGAATGGCTACACCTTC. This translates into CASSQDGQGKNGYTF.

This clonotype was observed at least ten times. The V and J genes are TRBV12-3 or TRBV12-4 and TRBJ2-5; no firm D call. This CDR3 has 12 amino acids. The V end was cut by 5 bases, the J end by 4 bases, with 8 bases between. For the CDR3, the DNA is TGTGCCAGCAGTGTAGATCCAGAGACCCAGTACTTC. Its protein is CASSVDPETQYF.

A few counts support this clonotype. The gene calls are TRBV5-1 and TRBJ1-4, with 12 positions matching TRBD1. Per the germline V gene, CDR1 is SGHRS and CDR2 is YFSETQ. This CDR3 spans 16 amino acids. With V trimmed by 4 bases and J by 7 bases, 8 bases remained unmatched. CDR3 sequence reads: CASSRGTGGAGEKLFF. The CDR3 nucleotides are TGCGCCAGCAGCCGCGGGACAGGGGGCGCGGGTGAAAAACTGTTTTTT.

There are a few counts of this clonotype. The rearrangement links TRBV11-2 to TRBJ2-1, with 8 bases aligning to TRBD2. The CDR3 has 15 residues. From germline, CDR1 is SGHAT and CDR2 FQNNGV. With V trimmed by 0 bases and J by 9 bases, 7 bases remained unmatched. CDR3 DNA sequence: TGTGCCAGCAGCTTAGAGGTCTTGCGGGAGGCTGAGCAGTTCTTC. Protein product: CASSLEVLREAEQFF.

This clonotype has just a few counts. This sequence joins TRBV7-9 and TRBJ2-3; D remains ambiguous. V was trimmed by 1 base and J by 4 bases, leaving 6 bases between them. Germline CDR1 is SEHNR and CDR2 is FQNEAQ (reference sequence). The CDR3 runs to 13 residues. CDR3 amino acids: CASSLGRPDTQYF. Written as DNA, the CDR3 is TGTGCCAGCAGCTTAGGTCGTCCAGATACGCAGTATTTT. Full variable domain (rest looked up from reference TRBV7-9 and TRBJ2-3): DTGVSQNPRHKITKRGQNVTFRCDPISEHNRLYWYRQTLGQGPEFLTYFQNEAQLEKSRLLSDRFSAERPKGSFSTLEIQRTEQGDSAMYLCASSLGRPDTQYFGPGTRLTVL.

There are a few counts of this clonotype. The V and J genes are TRBV12-3 or TRBV12-4 and TRBJ1-1; 9 bases match TRBD1. This CDR3 comprises 16 residues. J gave up 1 base and V 5 bases, and 8 bases lay outside the gene matches. CDR3 sequence reads: CASSPDRGLENTEAFF. Written as DNA, the CDR3 is TGTGCCAGCAGTCCGGACAGGGGATTGGAGAACACTGAAGCTTTCTTT.

This clonotype was seen more than once but under ten times. The chain joins TRBV5-6 to TRBJ2-1; D is unclear. This CDR3 spans 16 amino acids. The V and J ends lost 0 bases and 4 bases respectively, with 14 bases between them. Germline-derived CDR1 and CDR2 are SGHDT and YYEEEE. Written as DNA, the CDR3 is TGTGCCAGCAGCTTGGTTCGGCAGTTGGAGTACAATGAGCAGTTCTTC. Its translation: CASSLVRQLEYNEQFF. Full variable domain (rest looked up from reference TRBV5-6 and TRBJ2-1): DAGVTQSPTHLIKTRGQQVTLRCSPKSGHDTVSWYQQALGQGPQFIFQYYEEEERQRGNFPDRFSGHQFPNYSSELNVNALLLGDSALYLCASSLVRQLEYNEQFFGPGTRLTVL.

J is TRBJ2-3 and V is TRBV5-1; 9 bases align to TRBD2. The CDR3 covers 15 residues. The V gene's germline CDR1 is SGHRS and CDR2 YFSETQ. After removal of 3 bases from V and 2 bases from J, the junction contained 4 bases not matched to a gene. CDR3 sequence reads: CASSWSGRPTDTQYF. Here the CDR3 DNA reads TGCGCCAGCAGCTGGAGCGGGAGGCCCACAGATACGCAGTATTTT.

This chain links TRBV20-1 with TRBJ2-6; weak D call: TRBD2 (7 bases). Trimming took off 2 bases at V and 0 bases at J, with 17 bases between the two ends. Germline V gene lookup returns CDR1 DFQATT and CDR2 SNEGSKA (reference sequence). CDR3 size: 18 residues. CDR3 region: CSARHAGARNSGANVLTF. CDR3 DNA: TGCAGTGCTAGACACGCGGGGGCTCGAAACTCTGGGGCCAACGTCCTGACTTTC.

This clonotype occurred many times. The gene calls are TRBV30 and TRBJ1-5; TRBD1 might be the D (5 bases). This CDR3 has 12 residues. CDR1 is GTSNPN, CDR2 SVGIG, per germline (reference sequence). V was pared by 5 bases and J by 9 bases, with 14 bases between. CDR3 DNA: TGTGCCTGGTCCAGGACTCAGGGGCCCCAGCATTTT. Translating gives CAWSRTQGPQHF.

The chain carries TRBV6-1 and TRBJ2-1, with 13 bases lining up with TRBD2. The germline V gene encodes CDR1 MNHNS and CDR2 SASEGT. V gave up 6 bases and J gave up 0 bases; unmatched junction bases: 11. The CDR3 totals 19 residues. The CDR3 DNA is TGTGCCAGCAGCTCCCTCGGGACTAGCGGGACTAGCTCCTACAATGAGCAGTTCTTC. Translating gives CASSSLGTSGTSSYNEQFF.

This clonotype has a handful of counts. This chain joins TRBV12-3 or TRBV12-4 and TRBJ1-3; a weak D match, TRBD1 (6 bases). Trimming left V 3 bases short and J 4 bases short, with 16 bases between. The CDR3 runs 16 residues. Written as DNA, the CDR3 is TGTGCCAGCAGTTTGCGGGAGGGGGGCAAAGGAAACACCATATATTTT. This codes for CASSLREGGKGNTIYF.

As DNA, the CDR3 is TGTGCCAGCAGAAGCAGGGGGGGGACCGGGGAGCTGTTTTTT. It codes for CASRSRGGTGELFF. The chain combines TRBV2 with TRBJ2-2; D may correspond to TRBD1 or TRBD2 (7 bases each). The CDR3 loop spans 14 amino acids. Germline lookup yields CDR1 SNHLY and CDR2 FYNNEI. V was trimmed by 6 bases and J by 5 bases, leaving 13 bases between them.